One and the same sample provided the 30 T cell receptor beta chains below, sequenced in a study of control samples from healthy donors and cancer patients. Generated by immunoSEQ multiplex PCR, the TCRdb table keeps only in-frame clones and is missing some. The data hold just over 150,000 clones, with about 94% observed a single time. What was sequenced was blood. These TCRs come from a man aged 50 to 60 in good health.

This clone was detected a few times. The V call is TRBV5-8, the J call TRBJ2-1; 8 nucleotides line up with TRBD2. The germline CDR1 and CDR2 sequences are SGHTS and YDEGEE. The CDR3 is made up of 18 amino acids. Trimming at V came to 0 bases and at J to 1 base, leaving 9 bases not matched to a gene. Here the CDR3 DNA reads TGTGCCAGCAGCTTGGCTAGCGGGCTAGGAGGGTCCTACAATGAGCAGTTCTTC. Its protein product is CASSLASGLGGSYNEQFF.

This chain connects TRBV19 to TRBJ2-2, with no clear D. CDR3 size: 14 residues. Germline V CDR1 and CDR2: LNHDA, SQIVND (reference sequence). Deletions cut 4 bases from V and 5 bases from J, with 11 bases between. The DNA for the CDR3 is TGTGCCAGTAGTAACCCCCAGGTAACCGGGGAGCTGTTTTTT. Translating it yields CASSNPQVTGELFF.

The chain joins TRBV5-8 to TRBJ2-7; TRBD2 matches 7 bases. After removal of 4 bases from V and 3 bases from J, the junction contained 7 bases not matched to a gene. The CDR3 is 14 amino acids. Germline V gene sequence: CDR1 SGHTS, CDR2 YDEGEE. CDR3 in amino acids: CASSRPPGGYEQYF. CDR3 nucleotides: TGTGCCAGCAGCCGTCCCCCGGGAGGCTACGAGCAGTACTTC.

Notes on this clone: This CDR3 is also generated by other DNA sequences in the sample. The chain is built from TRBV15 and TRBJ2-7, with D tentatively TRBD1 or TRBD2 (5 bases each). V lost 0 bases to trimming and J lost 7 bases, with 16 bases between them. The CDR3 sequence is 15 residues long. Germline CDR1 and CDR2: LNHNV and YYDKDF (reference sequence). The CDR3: CATSRDRRPEGEQYF. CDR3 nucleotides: TGTGCCACCAGCAGAGATCGACGCCCCGAGGGGGAGCAGTACTTC.

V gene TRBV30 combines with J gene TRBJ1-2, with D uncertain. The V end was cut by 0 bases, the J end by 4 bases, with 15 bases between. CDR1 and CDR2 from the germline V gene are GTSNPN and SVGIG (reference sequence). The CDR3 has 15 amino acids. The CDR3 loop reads CAWSVLGSGLYGYTF. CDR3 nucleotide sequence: TGTGCCTGGAGTGTACTAGGGTCCGGACTCTATGGCTACACCTTC. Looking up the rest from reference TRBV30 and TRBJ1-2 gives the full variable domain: SQTIHQWPATLVQPVGSPLSLECTVEGTSNPNLYWYRQAAGRGLQLLFYSVGIGQISSEVPQNLSASRPQDRQFILSSKKLLLSDSGFYLCAWSVLGSGLYGYTFGSGTRLTVV.

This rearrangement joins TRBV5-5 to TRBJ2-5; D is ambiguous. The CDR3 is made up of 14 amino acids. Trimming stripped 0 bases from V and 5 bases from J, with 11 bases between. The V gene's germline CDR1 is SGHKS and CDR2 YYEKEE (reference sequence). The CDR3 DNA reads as TGTGCCAGCAGCTTGGGGGGTCTGGGCGAGACCCAGTACTTC. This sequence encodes CASSLGGLGETQYF.

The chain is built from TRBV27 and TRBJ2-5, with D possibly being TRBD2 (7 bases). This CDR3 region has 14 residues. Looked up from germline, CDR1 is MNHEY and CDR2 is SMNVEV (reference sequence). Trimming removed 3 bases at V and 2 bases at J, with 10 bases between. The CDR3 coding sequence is TGTGCCAGCAGTTTCCGGGGGGCGCAAGAGACCCAGTACTTC. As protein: CASSFRGAQETQYF.

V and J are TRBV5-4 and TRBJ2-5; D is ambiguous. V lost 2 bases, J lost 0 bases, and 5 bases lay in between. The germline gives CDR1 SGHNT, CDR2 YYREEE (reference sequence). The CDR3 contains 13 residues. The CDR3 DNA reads TGTGCCAGCAGCTTAGTAGACCAAGAGACCCAGTACTTC. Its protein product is CASSLVDQETQYF.

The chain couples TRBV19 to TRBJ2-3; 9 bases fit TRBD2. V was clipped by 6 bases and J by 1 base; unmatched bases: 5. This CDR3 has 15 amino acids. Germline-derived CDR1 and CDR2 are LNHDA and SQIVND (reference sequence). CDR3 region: CASRSRTSGTDTQYF. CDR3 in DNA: TGTGCCAGTAGATCTCGGACTAGCGGCACAGATACGCAGTATTTT.

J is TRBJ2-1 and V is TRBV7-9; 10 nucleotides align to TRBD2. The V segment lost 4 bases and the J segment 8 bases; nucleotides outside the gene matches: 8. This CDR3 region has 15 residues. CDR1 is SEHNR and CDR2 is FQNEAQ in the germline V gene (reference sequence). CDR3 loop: CASSSGLAGEYEQFF. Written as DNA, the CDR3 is TGTGCCAGCAGCTCCGGCCTAGCGGGAGAGTATGAGCAGTTCTTC.

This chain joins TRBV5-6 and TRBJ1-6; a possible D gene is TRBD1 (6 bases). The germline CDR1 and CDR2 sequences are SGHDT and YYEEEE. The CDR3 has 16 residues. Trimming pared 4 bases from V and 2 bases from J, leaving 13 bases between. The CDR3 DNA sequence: TGTGCCAGCAGCCCGTCACGGGACACCTATAATTCACCCCTCCACTTT. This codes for CASSPSRDTYNSPLHF. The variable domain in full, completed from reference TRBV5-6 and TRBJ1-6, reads DAGVTQSPTHLIKTRGQQVTLRCSPKSGHDTVSWYQQALGQGPQFIFQYYEEEERQRGNFPDRFSGHQFPNYSSELNVNALLLGDSALYLCASSPSRDTYNSPLHFGNGTRLTVT.

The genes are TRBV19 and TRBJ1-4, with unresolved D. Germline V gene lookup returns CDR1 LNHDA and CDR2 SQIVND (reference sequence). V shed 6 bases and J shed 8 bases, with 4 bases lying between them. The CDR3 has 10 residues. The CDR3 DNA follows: TGTGCCAGTAGGGAGGAAAAACTGTTTTTT. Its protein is CASREEKLFF.

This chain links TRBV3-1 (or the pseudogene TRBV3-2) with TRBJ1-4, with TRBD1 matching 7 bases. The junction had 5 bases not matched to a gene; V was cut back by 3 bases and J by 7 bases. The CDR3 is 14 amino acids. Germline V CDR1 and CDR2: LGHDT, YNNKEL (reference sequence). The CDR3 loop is CASSQQGEGEKLFF. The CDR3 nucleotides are TGTGCCAGCAGCCAGCAGGGGGAAGGTGAAAAACTGTTTTTT.

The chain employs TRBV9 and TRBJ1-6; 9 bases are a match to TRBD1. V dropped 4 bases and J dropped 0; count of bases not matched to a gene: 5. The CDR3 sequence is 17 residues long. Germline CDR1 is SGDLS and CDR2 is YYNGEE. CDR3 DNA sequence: TGTGCCAGCAGCAACCGACAGGGGGGCTCCTATAATTCACCCCTCCACTTT. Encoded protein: CASSNRQGGSYNSPLHF. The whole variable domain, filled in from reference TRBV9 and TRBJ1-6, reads DSGVTQTPKHLITATGQRVTLRCSPRSGDLSVYWYQQSLDQGLQFLIQYYNGEERAKGNILERFSAQQFPDLHSELNLSSLELGDSALYFCASSNRQGGSYNSPLHFGNGTRLTVT.

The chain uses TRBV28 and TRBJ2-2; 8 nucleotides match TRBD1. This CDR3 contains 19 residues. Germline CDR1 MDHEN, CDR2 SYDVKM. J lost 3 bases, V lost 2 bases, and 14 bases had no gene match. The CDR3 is CASSLTEWGDRPDTGELFF. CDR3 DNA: TGTGCCAGCAGTTTAACGGAGTGGGGGGACAGGCCAGACACCGGGGAGCTGTTTTTT.

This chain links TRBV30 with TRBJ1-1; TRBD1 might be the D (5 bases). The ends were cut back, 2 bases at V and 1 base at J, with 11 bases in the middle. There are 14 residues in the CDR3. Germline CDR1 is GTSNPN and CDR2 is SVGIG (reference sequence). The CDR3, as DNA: TGTGCCTGGAGTAGACAGACCCAGAACACTGAAGCTTTCTTT. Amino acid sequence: CAWSRQTQNTEAFF. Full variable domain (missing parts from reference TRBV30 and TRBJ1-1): SQTIHQWPATLVQPVGSPLSLECTVEGTSNPNLYWYRQAAGRGLQLLFYSVGIGQISSEVPQNLSASRPQDRQFILSSKKLLLSDSGFYLCAWSRQTQNTEAFFGQGTRLTVV.

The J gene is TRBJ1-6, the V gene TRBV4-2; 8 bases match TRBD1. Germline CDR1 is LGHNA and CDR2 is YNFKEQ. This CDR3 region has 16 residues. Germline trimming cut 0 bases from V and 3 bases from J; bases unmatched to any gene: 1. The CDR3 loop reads CASSQEGTGYNSPLHF. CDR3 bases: TGTGCCAGCAGCCAAGAGGGGACAGGCTATAATTCACCCCTCCACTTT.

The CDR3 region has the DNA TGTGCCAGCAGCCCAACGTTGGGACTAGCGGTCCCGGGCGAGCAGTACTTC. Translated, it gives CASSPTLGLAVPGEQYF. The rearrangement uses TRBV7-3 and TRBJ2-7, with TRBD2 identical over 11 bases. The CDR3 spans 17 residues. Germline V gives CDR1 SGHTA, CDR2 FQGTGA. V shed 5 bases and J 6 bases; nucleotides not matched to a gene: 15.

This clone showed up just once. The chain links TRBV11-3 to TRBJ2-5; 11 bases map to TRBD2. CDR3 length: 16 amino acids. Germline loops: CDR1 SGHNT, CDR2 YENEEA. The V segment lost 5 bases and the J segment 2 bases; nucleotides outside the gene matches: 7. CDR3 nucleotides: TGTGCCAGCAGCACTAGCGGGAGTGGGTCTCAAGAGACCCAGTACTTC. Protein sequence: CASSTSGSGSQETQYF.

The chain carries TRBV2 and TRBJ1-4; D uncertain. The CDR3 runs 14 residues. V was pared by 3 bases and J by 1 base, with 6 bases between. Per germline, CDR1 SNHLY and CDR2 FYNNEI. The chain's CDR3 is CASSEAGTNEKLFF. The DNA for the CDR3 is TGTGCCAGCAGTGAGGCGGGAACTAATGAAAAACTGTTTTTT.

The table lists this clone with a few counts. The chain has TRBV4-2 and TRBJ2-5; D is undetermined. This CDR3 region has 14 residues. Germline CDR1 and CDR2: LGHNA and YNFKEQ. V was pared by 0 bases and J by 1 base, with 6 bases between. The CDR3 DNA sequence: TGTGCCAGCAGCCAAGACAAACTCCAAGAGACCCAGTACTTC. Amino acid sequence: CASSQDKLQETQYF.

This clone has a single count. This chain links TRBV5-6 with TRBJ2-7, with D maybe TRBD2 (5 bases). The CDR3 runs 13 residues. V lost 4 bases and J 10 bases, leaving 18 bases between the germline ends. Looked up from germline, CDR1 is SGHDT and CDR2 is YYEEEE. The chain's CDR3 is CASSQRRGQKQYF. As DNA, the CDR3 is TGTGCCAGCAGCCAAAGGCGAGGGCAGAAACAGTACTTC.

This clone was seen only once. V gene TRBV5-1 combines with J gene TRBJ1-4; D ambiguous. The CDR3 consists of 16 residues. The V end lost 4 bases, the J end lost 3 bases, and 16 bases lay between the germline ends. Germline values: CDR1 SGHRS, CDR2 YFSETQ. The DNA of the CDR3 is TGCGCCAGCAGCCTGGGTGGCCGCGGGTCTAATGAAAAACTGTTTTTT. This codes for CASSLGGRGSNEKLFF.

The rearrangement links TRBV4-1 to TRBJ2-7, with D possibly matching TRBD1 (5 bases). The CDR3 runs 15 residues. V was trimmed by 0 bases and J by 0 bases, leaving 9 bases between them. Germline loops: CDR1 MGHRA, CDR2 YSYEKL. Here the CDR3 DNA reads TGCGCCAGCAGCCAAGAGGACACCCTCTCCTACGAGCAGTACTTC. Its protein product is CASSQEDTLSYEQYF.

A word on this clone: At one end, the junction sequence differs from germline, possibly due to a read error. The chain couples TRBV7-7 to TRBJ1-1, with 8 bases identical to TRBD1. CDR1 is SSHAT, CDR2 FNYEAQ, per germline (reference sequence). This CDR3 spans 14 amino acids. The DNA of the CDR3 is TGTGCTAGCAGCCTGGACAGGGATTCGGCTGAAGCTTTCTTT. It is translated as CASSLDRDSAEAFF. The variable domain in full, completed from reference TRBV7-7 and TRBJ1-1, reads GAGVSQSPRYKVTKRGQDVTLRCDPISSHATLYWYQQALGQGPEFLTYFNYEAQPDKSGLPSDRFSAERPEGSISTLTIQRTEQRDSAMYRCASSLDRDSAEAFFGQGTRLTVV.

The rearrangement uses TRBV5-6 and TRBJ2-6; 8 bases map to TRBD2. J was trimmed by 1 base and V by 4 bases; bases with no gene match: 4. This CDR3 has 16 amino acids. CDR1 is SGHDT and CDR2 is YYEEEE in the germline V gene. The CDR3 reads CASSMGGRSGANVLTF. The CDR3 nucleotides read TGTGCCAGCAGCATGGGCGGGAGGTCTGGGGCCAACGTCCTGACTTTC.

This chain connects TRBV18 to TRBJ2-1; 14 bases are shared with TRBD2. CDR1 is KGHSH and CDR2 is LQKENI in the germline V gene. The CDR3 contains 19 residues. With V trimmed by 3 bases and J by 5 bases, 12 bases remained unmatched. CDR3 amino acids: CASSPFPGLAGDYDNEQFF. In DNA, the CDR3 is TGTGCCAGCTCACCTTTCCCGGGACTAGCGGGAGATTATGACAATGAGCAGTTCTTC.

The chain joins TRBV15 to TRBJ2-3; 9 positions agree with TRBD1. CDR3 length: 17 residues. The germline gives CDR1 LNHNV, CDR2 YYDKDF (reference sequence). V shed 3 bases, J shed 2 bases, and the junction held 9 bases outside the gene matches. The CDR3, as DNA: TGTGCCACCAGCAGGCAAACCGGGACAGGGAACACAGATACGCAGTATTTT. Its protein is CATSRQTGTGNTDTQYF.

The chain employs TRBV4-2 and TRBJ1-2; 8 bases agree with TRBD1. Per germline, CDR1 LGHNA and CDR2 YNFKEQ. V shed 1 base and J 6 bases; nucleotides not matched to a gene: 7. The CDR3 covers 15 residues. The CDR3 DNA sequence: TGTGCCAGCAGCCAAGGATTAAGACAGGGGCATGGCTACACCTTC. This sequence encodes CASSQGLRQGHGYTF.

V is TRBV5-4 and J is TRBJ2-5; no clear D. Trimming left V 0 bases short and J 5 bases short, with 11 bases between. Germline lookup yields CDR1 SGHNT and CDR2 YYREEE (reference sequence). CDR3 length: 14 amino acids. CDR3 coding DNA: TGTGCCAGCAGCTTGGCCGACATCACCGAGACCCAGTACTTC. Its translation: CASSLADITETQYF.